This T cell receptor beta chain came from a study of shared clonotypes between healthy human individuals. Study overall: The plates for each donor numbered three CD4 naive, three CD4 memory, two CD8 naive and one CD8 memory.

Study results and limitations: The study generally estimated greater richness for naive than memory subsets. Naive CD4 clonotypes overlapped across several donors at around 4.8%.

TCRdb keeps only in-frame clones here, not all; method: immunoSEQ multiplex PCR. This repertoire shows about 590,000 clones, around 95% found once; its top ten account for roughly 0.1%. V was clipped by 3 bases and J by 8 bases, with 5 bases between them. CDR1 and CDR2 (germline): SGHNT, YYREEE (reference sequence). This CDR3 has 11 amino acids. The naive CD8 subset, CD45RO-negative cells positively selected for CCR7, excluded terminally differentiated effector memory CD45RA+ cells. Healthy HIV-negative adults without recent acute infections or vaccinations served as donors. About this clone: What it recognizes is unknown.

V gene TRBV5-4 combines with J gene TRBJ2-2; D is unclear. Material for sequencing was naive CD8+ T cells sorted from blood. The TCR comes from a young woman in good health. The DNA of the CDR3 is TGTGCCAGCAGCTCAAGGGGGGAGCTGTTTTTT. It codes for CASSSRGELFF.